One sample yielded the 4 T cell receptor beta chains listed below, sequenced in a study of blood T cell repertoires in COVID-19. Profiled with immunoSEQ multiplex PCR; TCRdb holds only in-frame clones, not every one. The table shows about 200,000 clones, with 86% occurring only once. Sequencing used peripheral blood. The source is a woman in her 70s with acute or convalescent COVID-19.

This chain joins TRBV6-6 and TRBJ2-1; 7 nucleotides line up with TRBD2. Germline trimming cut 0 bases from V and 12 bases from J; bases unmatched to any gene: 14. CDR3 length: 16 residues. Looked up from germline, CDR1 is MNHNY and CDR2 is SVGAGI (reference sequence). In nucleotides, the CDR3 is TGTGCCAGCAGTTACTCTGGGGAGGGGCTTGGGTTCTGGCAGTTCTTC. Translating gives CASSYSGEGLGFWQFF.

This clone was seen a handful of times. The chain has TRBV18 and TRBJ2-7; 9 bases fit TRBD1. J lost 2 bases, V lost 3 bases, and 14 bases had no gene match. Germline loops: CDR1 KGHSH, CDR2 LQKENI. The CDR3 is made up of 18 amino acids. In nucleotides, the CDR3 is TGTGCCAGCTCACCCGTGGACAGGGGTGTAAGTCCCACCTACGAGCAGTACTTC. Its protein is CASSPVDRGVSPTYEQYF. The full variable domain, completed using reference TRBV18 and TRBJ2-7, is NAGVMQNPRHLVRRRGQEARLRCSPMKGHSHVYWYRQLPEEGLKFMVYLQKENIIDESGMPKERFSAEFPKEGPSILRIQQVVRGDSAAYFCASSPVDRGVSPTYEQYFGPGTRLTVT.

A single count supports this clone. The chain links TRBV6-6 to TRBJ1-5; 9 nucleotides line up with TRBD1. CDR3 length: 15 amino acids. With 8 bases clipped from V and 2 bases from J, the junction kept 7 bases outside the gene matches. CDR1 MNHNY and CDR2 SVGAGI come from the germline V gene (reference sequence). The chain's CDR3 is CASGLRTGGNQPQHF. DNA for the CDR3: TGTGCCAGCGGACTACGGACAGGGGGCAATCAGCCCCAGCATTTT.

This clone was seen a few times. The rearrangement links TRBV2 to TRBJ2-5, with TRBD2 identical over 9 bases. This CDR3 is built from 15 residues. Germline CDR1 and CDR2: SNHLY and FYNNEI. Trimming cost V 9 bases and J 5 bases; bases outside gene matches: 13. DNA for the CDR3: TGTGCCAGTACCTCTAGCGGGATACCCCCGGAGACCCAGTACTTC. It specifies CASTSSGIPPETQYF.